Below are 8 T cell receptor beta chains sequenced from a single sample in a study of cytomegalovirus exposure and HLA in healthy donors. Libraries were prepared by immunoSEQ multiplex PCR; TCRdb keeps only in-frame clonotypes and omits some of them. This table has around 180,000 clones, around 88% appearing once. Sequencing was performed on PBMCs. These receptors were collected from a woman between 18 and 29 years old in good health and CMV-seronegative.

V gene TRBV5-6 combines with J gene TRBJ2-3; possible D gene TRBD2, 5 bases. This CDR3 spans 12 amino acids. In germline, CDR1 is SGHDT, CDR2 YYEEEE. The V end lost 8 bases, the J end lost 3 bases, and 10 bases lay between the germline ends. CDR3 sequence (DNA): TGTGCCAGTGGACTCCTAACAGATACGCAGTATTTT. Amino acids: CASGLLTDTQYF. Drawing the rest from reference TRBV5-6 and TRBJ2-3, the complete variable domain is DAGVTQSPTHLIKTRGQQVTLRCSPKSGHDTVSWYQQALGQGPQFIFQYYEEEERQRGNFPDRFSGHQFPNYSSELNVNALLLGDSALYLCASGLLTDTQYFGPGTRLTVL.

The rearrangement links TRBV7-3 to TRBJ2-3; tentative D call: TRBD2 (5 bases). Trimming shortened V by 2 bases and J by 0 bases, and 6 bases separated the two germline ends. The V gene's germline CDR1 is SGHTA and CDR2 FQGTGA. This CDR3 has 14 residues. CDR3 protein: CASSLRGSTDTQYF. The CDR3 bases are TGTGCCAGCAGCTTACGGGGTAGCACAGATACGCAGTATTTT. The whole variable domain, remainder taken from reference TRBV7-3 and TRBJ2-3, is GAGVSQTPSNKVTEKGKYVELRCDPISGHTALYWYRQSLGQGPEFLIYFQGTGAADDSGLPNDRFFAVRPEGSVSTLKIQRTERGDSAVYLCASSLRGSTDTQYFGPGTRLTVL.

The chain carries TRBV23-1 and TRBJ2-7; 9 bases map to TRBD2. TRBV23-1 has ORF status, its function being uncertain. This CDR3 has 13 amino acids. J gave up 3 bases and V 11 bases, and 8 bases lay outside the gene matches. CDR3 bases: TGCGCCCTCATAGCGGGGGCATACTACGAGCAGTACTTC. This encodes CALIAGAYYEQYF.

This chain links TRBV29-1 with TRBJ2-5; D possibly corresponds to TRBD1 (6 bases). Trimming shortened V by 4 bases and J by 2 bases, and 17 bases separated the two germline ends. Germline CDR1 reads SQVTM; CDR2 reads ANQGSEA. The CDR3 covers 15 residues. DNA of the CDR3: TGCAGCGTTGTCCCCCTACAGGGAATTCAAGAGACCCAGTACTTC. This gives the protein CSVVPLQGIQETQYF. Full variable domain (missing parts from reference TRBV29-1 and TRBJ2-5): SAVISQKPSRDICQRGTSLTIQCQVDSQVTMMFWYRQQPGQSLTLIATANQGSEATYESGFVIDKFPISRPNLTFSTLTVSNMSPEDSSIYLCSVVPLQGIQETQYFGPGTRLLVL.

The chain uses TRBV10-3 and TRBJ1-2; TRBD1 agrees at 8 bases. This CDR3 is 16 amino acids long. Trimming removed 3 bases from V and 5 bases from J; junction bases left unmatched: 11. CDR1 and CDR2 from the germline V gene are ENHRY and SYGVKD. The chain's CDR3 is CAISDRSGTGFYGYTF. For the CDR3, the DNA is TGTGCCATCAGTGATCGGTCTGGGACAGGTTTTTATGGCTACACCTTC.

The chain's CDR3 is CASSLGGERSSYEQYF. The CDR3 nucleotides are TGCGCCAGCAGCCTTGGGGGCGAGCGGAGCTCCTACGAGCAGTACTTC. The chain couples TRBV5-1 to TRBJ2-7; a weak D match, TRBD1 (6 bases). Trimming removed 4 bases at V and 0 bases at J, with 17 bases between. The CDR3 is made up of 16 amino acids. CDR1 is SGHRS and CDR2 is YFSETQ in the germline V gene.

The chain recombines TRBV18 with TRBJ1-5; 9 bases are a match to TRBD1. Germline trimming cut 2 bases from V and 6 bases from J; bases unmatched to any gene: 5. CDR1 and CDR2 from the germline V gene are KGHSH and LQKENI. CDR3 length: 15 amino acids. The CDR3 coding sequence is TGTGCCAGCTCACCAACGGACAGGGGCGGTCAGCCCCAGCATTTT. This codes for CASSPTDRGGQPQHF.

The rearrangement uses TRBV9 and TRBJ1-1; D unclear. V was clipped by 0 bases and J by 0 bases, with 12 bases between them. The CDR3 length is 16 residues. Germline V gene lookup returns CDR1 SGDLS and CDR2 YYNGEE. CDR3 loop: CASSVGSSVMNTEAFF. The CDR3, as DNA: TGTGCCAGCAGCGTAGGGAGTTCGGTCATGAACACTGAAGCTTTCTTT.